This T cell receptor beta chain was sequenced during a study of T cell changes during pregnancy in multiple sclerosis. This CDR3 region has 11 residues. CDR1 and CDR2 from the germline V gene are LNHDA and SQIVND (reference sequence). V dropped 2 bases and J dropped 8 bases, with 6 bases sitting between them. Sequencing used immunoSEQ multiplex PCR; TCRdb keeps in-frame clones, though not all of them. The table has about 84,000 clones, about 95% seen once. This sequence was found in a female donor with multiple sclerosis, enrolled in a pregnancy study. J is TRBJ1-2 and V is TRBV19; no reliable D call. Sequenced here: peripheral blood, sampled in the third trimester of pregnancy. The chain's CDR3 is CASSINRGYTF. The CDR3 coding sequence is TGTGCCAGTAGTATAAACAGAGGCTACACCTTC. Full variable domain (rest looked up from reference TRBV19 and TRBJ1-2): DGGITQSPKYLFRKEGQNVTLSCEQNLNHDAMYWYRQDPGQGLRLIYYSQIVNDFQKGDIAEGYSVSREKKESFPLTVTSAQKNPTAFYLCASSINRGYTFGSGTRLTVV.